The 7 T cell receptor beta chains below all came from one sample that was sequenced in a study of T cells in Graves' hyperthyroidism and ophthalmopathy. TCR beta CDR3 sequences were amplified from RNA transcripts. Using the HTBI primer set, a first-round RT-PCR was run on the TCR CDR3. From the multiplex PCR reads, TCRdb called clonotypes with MiXCR, one entry per CDR3 protein. The sample lists approximately 600,000 distinct CDR3 sequences, about 20% occurring once. Source material: blood. The receptor set was obtained from a man aged 25 to 45 with Graves' ophthalmopathy.

The chain couples TRBV4-1 to TRBJ1-5; no reliable D call. Trimming shortened V by 1 base and J by 3 bases, and 16 bases separated the two germline ends. From germline, CDR1 is MGHRA and CDR2 YSYEKL. CDR3 length equals 17 residues. This CDR3 is CASSQGLLGMANQPQHF. The CDR3 DNA reads TGCGCCAGCAGCCAAGGCCTCCTAGGCATGGCCAATCAGCCCCAGCATTTT.

The chain is built from TRBV5-1 and TRBJ2-1; either TRBD1 or TRBD2 may supply D (6 bases each). This CDR3 has 14 amino acids. Germline-derived CDR1 and CDR2 are SGHRS and YFSETQ. Trimming pared 2 bases from V and 7 bases from J, leaving 13 bases between. CDR3 protein: CASSFLGGWNEQFF. CDR3 sequence (DNA): TGCGCCAGCAGCTTCTTGGGGGGCTGGAATGAGCAGTTCTTC.

This clonotype has a count of ten or more. V gene TRBV5-6 combines with J gene TRBJ1-1; D not certain. This CDR3 is 13 amino acids long. Between the trimmed V and J ends, which lost 0 bases and 3 bases, there was a span of 6 bases. CDR1 SGHDT and CDR2 YYEEEE come from the germline V gene. The CDR3, as DNA: TGTGCCAGCAGCTTGGGTCTGGACACTGAAGCTTTCTTT. Its protein product is CASSLGLDTEAFF.

The sample holds many counts of this clonotype. V usage is TRBV11-2 and J usage is TRBJ2-3; D ambiguous. Per the germline V gene, CDR1 is SGHAT and CDR2 is FQNNGV. The V and J ends lost 6 bases and 5 bases respectively, with 9 bases between them. This CDR3 has 12 amino acids. The CDR3 loop reads CASSPAGDTQYF. The CDR3 nucleotides are TGTGCCAGCAGTCCCGCCGGAGATACGCAGTATTTT.

As regards this clonotype: Sequence at one end of the junction differs from germline and may be a read error. The gene calls are TRBV20-1 and TRBJ1-4; no clear D. The CDR3 extends over 12 amino acids. CDR1 and CDR2 (germline): DFQATT, SNEGSKA (reference sequence). The CDR3 DNA reads as TGCAGCTGCCTGGGTTCTAATGAAAAACTGCTTTTT. It yields the protein CSCLGSNEKLLF.

To note about this clonotype: One end of the junction is discordant with germline, which a read error may explain. The chain employs TRBV11-3 and TRBJ2-1, with TRBD2 matching 8 bases. CDR1 and CDR2 from the germline V gene are SGHNT and YENEEA. This CDR3 has 17 residues. The CDR3 DNA is TGTGCCAGCAGCCACGGGGGGGGCAGGGGACCCTACGATGAGCAGTTCTTC. It encodes CASSHGGGRGPYDEQFF.

The J gene is TRBJ1-1, the V gene TRBV27; D unclear. V dropped 6 bases and J dropped 3 bases, with 5 bases sitting between them. CDR3 length equals 11 residues. Germline V CDR1 and CDR2: MNHEY, SMNVEV (reference sequence). The CDR3 nucleotides read TGTGCCAGCAGGAAGGACACTGAAGCTTTCTTT. The encoded protein is CASRKDTEAFF.